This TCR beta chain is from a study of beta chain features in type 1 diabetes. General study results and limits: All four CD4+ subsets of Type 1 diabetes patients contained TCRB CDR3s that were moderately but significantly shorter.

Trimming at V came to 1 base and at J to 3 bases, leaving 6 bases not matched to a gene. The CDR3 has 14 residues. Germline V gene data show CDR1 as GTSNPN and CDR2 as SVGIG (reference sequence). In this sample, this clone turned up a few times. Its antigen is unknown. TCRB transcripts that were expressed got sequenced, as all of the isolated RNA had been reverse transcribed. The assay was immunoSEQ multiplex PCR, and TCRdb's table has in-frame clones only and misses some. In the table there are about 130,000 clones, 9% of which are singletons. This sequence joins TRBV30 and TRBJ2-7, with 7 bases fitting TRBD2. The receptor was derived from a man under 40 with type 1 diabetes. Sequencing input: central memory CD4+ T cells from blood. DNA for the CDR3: TGTGCCTGGAGTGGGGGGGGATCATTCTACGAGCAGTACTTC. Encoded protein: CAWSGGGSFYEQYF.